Listed below are T cell receptor beta chains from one sample, sequenced in a study of beta chain features in type 1 diabetes. Generated by immunoSEQ multiplex PCR, the TCRdb table keeps only in-frame clones and is missing some. Found here are roughly 170,000 clones, about 13% of them singletons; the top ten hold 0.55% to 0.8%. Material for sequencing was central memory CD4+ T cells from blood. Receptors originate from a woman aged 18-29 years in good health. CDR3s include the opening cysteine and the closing phenylalanine or tryptophan. A D gene is named only where the DNA matches it firmly. For some rows the clone size is stated as once, few or many, or as a class when expanded; others skip it.

J	D	V	length	size	DNA	CDR3
TRBJ1-5	NA	TRBV7-9	13	once	TGTGCCAGCAGCTGGCAGAACAATCAGCCCCAGCATTTT	CASSWQNNQPQHF
TRBJ1-1	NA	TRBV30	12	NA	TGTGCCTGGAGTGTAAGGGGCACTGAAGCTTTCTTT	CAWSVRGTEAFF
TRBJ2-7	NA	TRBV14	14	NA	TGTGCCAGCAGCCAAGTGGCACAGGGCCACGAGCAGTACTTC	CASSQVAQGHEQYF
TRBJ2-7	NA	TRBV7-2	15	few	TGTGCCAGCAGCTTAGAGGCAGGGGCGGCGGGCGAGCAGTACTTC	CASSLEAGAAGEQYF
TRBJ1-2	TRBD1	TRBV9	14	few	TGTGCCAGCAGCGGGTGGACAGGGAGGGGAGGCTACACCTTC	CASSGWTGRGGYTF
TRBJ2-1	TRBD2	TRBV5-4	16	NA	TGTGCCAGCAGCTTGGTGACTAGCGGAGGCTATAATGAGCAGTTCTTC	CASSLVTSGGYNEQFF
TRBJ1-5	TRBD1	TRBV28	14	NA	TGTGCCAGCAGGGCCGGGACAGTCTATCAGCCCCAGCATTTT	CASRAGTVYQPQHF
TRBJ2-1	NA	TRBV20-1	11	few	TGCAGTGCCCCTCGGGGTTCTGAGGGGTTCTTC	CSAPRGSEGFF
TRBJ2-1	TRBD1	TRBV2	16	NA	TGTGCCAGCAGTCAAGACAGGGGGCTATCCTACAATGAGCAGTTCTTC	CASSQDRGLSYNEQFF
TRBJ2-7	NA	TRBV5-6	17	NA	TGTGCCAGCAGCTCGTCCCGGCGACAGCTAACGCTCTACGAGCAGTACTTC	CASSSSRRQLTLYEQYF
TRBJ1-2	TRBD1	TRBV28	13	few	TGTGCCAGCAGGGGAGACAGGGGACGAGGCTACACCTTC	CASRGDRGRGYTF
TRBJ2-6	TRBD2	TRBV28	18	NA	TGTGCCAGCAGTCCCGGACTAGCGGGCTACTCTGGGGCCAACGTCCTGACTTTC	CASSPGLAGYSGANVLTF
TRBJ1-1	NA	TRBV6-6	11	few	TGTGCCAGCACTCAGGGCACTGAAGCTTTCTTT	CASTQGTEAFF
TRBJ1-2	TRBD1	TRBV28	16	NA	TGTGCCAGCAGTCCAGCGTACAGGGGGAATGACTATGGCTACACCTTC	CASSPAYRGNDYGYTF
TRBJ2-5	NA	TRBV5-4	16	few	TGTGCCAGCAGCTCTGGGGCGGGAACCCTTCAAGAGACCCAGTACTTC	CASSSGAGTLQETQYF
TRBJ1-4	NA	TRBV30	14	NA	TGTGCCTGGAAAAACGCGGGGGCTAATGAAAAACTGTTTTTT	CAWKNAGANEKLFF
TRBJ2-2	NA	TRBV19	12	few	TGTGCCAGTAGTACTAACACCGGGGAGCTGTTTTTT	CASSTNTGELFF
TRBJ2-7	TRBD1	TRBV6-5	16	few	TGTGCCAGCAGTTACTCCACAGGGGTAACCCCCTACGAGCAGTACTTC	CASSYSTGVTPYEQYF
TRBJ2-7	NA	TRBV21-1	13	few	TGTGCCAGCGGCGGGAGGGCCGCCTACGAGCAGTACTTC	CASGGRAAYEQYF
TRBJ2-4	TRBD2	TRBV28	15	NA	TGTGCCAGCAGTCCACGGGGACTAGCAGTAAACATTCAGTACTTC	CASSPRGLAVNIQYF
TRBJ2-7	TRBD1	TRBV11-2	14	few	TGTGCCAGCAGTTTGTTACAGGGGTCCTACGAGCAGTACTTC	CASSLLQGSYEQYF
TRBJ1-2	TRBD1	TRBV18	14	NA	TGTGCCAGCTCACCGGAGACAGGGACGGGCGGCTACACCTTC	CASSPETGTGGYTF
TRBJ2-1	NA	TRBV2	11	NA	TGTGCCAGCAGTGTCGTAGTAGAGCAGTTCTTC	CASSVVVEQFF
TRBJ2-2	TRBD2	TRBV29-1	16	few	TGCAGCGTTGGGGCGGGACTAGCGGTAAACACCGGGGAGCTGTTTTTT	CSVGAGLAVNTGELFF
TRBJ2-2	TRBD2	TRBV5-5	17	NA	TGTGCCAGCAGCCATGATCCCGGGAGGGAGTACACCGGGGAGCTGTTTTTT	CASSHDPGREYTGELFF
TRBJ1-2	NA	TRBV11-2	11	few	TGTGCCAGCAGCTTACTAACTTCCTACACCTTC	CASSLLTSYTF
TRBJ1-2	NA	TRBV6-1	13	few	TGTGCCAGCATCGGGACACCTTACTATGGCTACACCTTC	CASIGTPYYGYTF
TRBJ2-2	TRBD1	TRBV5-4	16	few	TGTGCCAGCAGCTGGGTGGGACAGGGAAGGGCCGGGGAGCTGTTTTTT	CASSWVGQGRAGELFF
TRBJ1-5	NA	TRBV2	15	NA	TGTGCCAGCAGTGAACAGGGGCAGAGAACCCAGCCCCAGCATTTT	CASSEQGQRTQPQHF
TRBJ2-1	TRBD2	TRBV7-2	15	few	TGTGCCAGCAGCCGTGGACTAGCGATGGACAATGAGCAGTTCTTC	CASSRGLAMDNEQFF
TRBJ2-3	TRBD1	TRBV5-4	14	many	TGTGCCAGCAGCTTACACAGGGGGCGAGATACGCAGTATTTT	CASSLHRGRDTQYF
TRBJ1-2	NA	TRBV7-3	14	few	TGTGCCAGCAGCTTAAGGGGGCAGGACTATGGCTACACCTTC	CASSLRGQDYGYTF
TRBJ2-7	TRBD2	TRBV30	15	NA	TGTGCCTACAATCCGACTAGCGGAGACCCCTACGAGCAGTACTTC	CAYNPTSGDPYEQYF
TRBJ2-7	NA	TRBV2	15	NA	TGTGCCAGCAGTCCCGAGACAGGAGGACACTACGAGCAGTACTTC	CASSPETGGHYEQYF
TRBJ2-7	TRBD1	TRBV15	14	few	TGTGCCACCAGCAGGGGACAGGCTCTCGGCGAGCAGTACTTC	CATSRGQALGEQYF
TRBJ2-4	TRBD1	TRBV4-3	14	few	TGCGCCAGCAGCACAGGGGTGTCCAAAAACATTCAGTACTTC	CASSTGVSKNIQYF
TRBJ2-1	TRBD1	TRBV29-1	14	NA	TGCAGCGTTGAGGACAGGGGGCGGAAGAATGAGCAGTTCTTC	CSVEDRGRKNEQFF
TRBJ2-2	NA	TRBV15	15	NA	TGTGCCACCAGCATGCGGACTGCGAACACCGGGGAGCTGTTTTTT	CATSMRTANTGELFF
TRBJ2-2	NA	TRBV28	12	NA	TGTGCCAGCTCCCAGGGTTCCGGGGAGCTGTTTTTT	CASSQGSGELFF
TRBJ2-7	TRBD2	TRBV5-1	15	few	TGCGCCAGCAGTGGTGATAGCGGGATCTCCTACGAGCAGTACTTC	CASSGDSGISYEQYF
TRBJ2-6	TRBD1	TRBV2	18	NA	TGTGCCAGCAGTTCCGACAGGGGCCTTAGCTCTGGGGCCAACGTCCTGACTTTC	CASSSDRGLSSGANVLTF
TRBJ2-1	NA	TRBV6-1	11	NA	TGTGCCAGCAGCCCAACATGGGAGCAGTTCTTC	CASSPTWEQFF
TRBJ1-4	TRBD1	TRBV9	15	few	TGTGCCAGCAGCAAGGGGGCAAAGGCTAATGAAAAACTGTTTTTT	CASSKGAKANEKLFF
TRBJ1-1	TRBD1	TRBV25-1	15	NA	TGTGCCAGCAGACCGACAGGGAGTCTGGTCACTGAAGCTTTCTTT	CASRPTGSLVTEAFF
TRBJ2-7	TRBD2	TRBV7-2	15	few	TGTGCCAGCAGCTCCCGGACTAGCGTAAACTACGAGCAGTACTTC	CASSSRTSVNYEQYF
TRBJ1-5	TRBD1	TRBV2	14	few	TGTGCCAGCCAAAGACAGGGTAGCAATCAGCCCCAGCATTTT	CASQRQGSNQPQHF
TRBJ2-1	TRBD2	TRBV5-4	14	NA	TGTGCCAGCAGCATACAGGGACTAGCGGAGGAGCAGTTCTTC	CASSIQGLAEEQFF
TRBJ1-1	NA	TRBV19	15	NA	TGTGCCAGTAGTATAGATCCTAGGTTGGCCACTGAAGCTTTCTTT	CASSIDPRLATEAFF